A single sample is the source of the 23 T cell receptor beta chains below, sequenced in a study of beta chain features in type 1 diabetes. The investigators reverse transcribed all of the isolated RNA, so they sequenced expressed TCRB transcripts. The protocol was immunoSEQ multiplex PCR, while the TCRdb copy is restricted to in-frame clones and leaves out a portion. The table has 250,000 to 350,000 clones, 13% to 15% seen once. Study-wide results and limits: TCRB CDR3 length was moderately but significantly reduced in all four CD4+ subsets of Type 1 diabetes patients.

Antigens of these TCRs are unknown. Sample: naive CD4+ T cells from blood. These receptors were collected from a young man with type 1 diabetes.

This chain joins TRBV9 and TRBJ2-3, with TRBD2 matching 10 bases. Looked up from germline, CDR1 is SGDLS and CDR2 is YYNGEE. The CDR3 sequence is 14 residues long. The V gene end was trimmed by 0 bases and the J gene end by 6 bases; junction bases not matched to a gene: 1. In DNA form, the CDR3 reads TGTGCCAGCAGCGTAGATAGCGGGAGGGATACGCAGTATTTT. Protein product: CASSVDSGRDTQYF.

V and J are TRBV28 and TRBJ2-1, with TRBD2 identical over 8 bases. CDR3 length: 14 amino acids. Germline CDR1 is MDHEN and CDR2 is SYDVKM. Trimming took 6 bases from V and 7 from J; bases not matched to a gene: 8. CDR3 sequence reads: CASSPPGLGNEQFF. CDR3 in DNA: TGTGCCAGCAGCCCCCCGGGACTAGGAAATGAGCAGTTCTTC.

The V gene is TRBV2, the J gene TRBJ2-1; 15 positions match TRBD2. CDR1 and CDR2 from the germline V gene are SNHLY and FYNNEI. There are 17 residues in the CDR3. V shed 11 bases, J shed 7 bases, and the junction held 15 bases outside the gene matches. CDR3 sequence: CAVSGTSGRPWGNEQFF. The CDR3 DNA reads as TGTGCCGTCTCCGGGACTAGCGGGAGGCCCTGGGGGAATGAGCAGTTCTTC. Full variable domain (outside the CDR3, taken from reference TRBV2 and TRBJ2-1): EPEVTQTPSHQVTQMGQEVILRCVPISNHLYFYWYRQILGQKVEFLVSFYNNEISEKSEIFDDQFSVERPDGSNFTLKIRSTKLEDSAMYFCAVSGTSGRPWGNEQFFGPGTRLTVL.

The chain is built from TRBV11-2 and TRBJ2-4; 9 bases are a match to TRBD2. The CDR3 runs 13 residues. CDR1 is SGHAT and CDR2 is FQNNGV in the germline V gene. With 6 bases clipped from V and 5 bases from J, the junction kept 2 bases outside the gene matches. CDR3 nucleotides: TGTGCCAGCAGGCGGGGGGGTGAAAACATTCAGTACTTC. Its translation: CASRRGGENIQYF.

The rearrangement uses TRBV28 and TRBJ2-4; a weak D match, TRBD1 (6 bases). From germline, CDR1 is MDHEN and CDR2 SYDVKM. The V gene lost 7 bases and the J gene lost 0 bases, with 10 bases spanning the gap. The CDR3 consists of 14 residues. The CDR3 spells CASTTGLAKNIQYF. CDR3 in DNA: TGTGCCAGCACTACAGGGTTAGCCAAAAACATTCAGTACTTC.

This clone was detected a few times. The chain links TRBV6-5 to TRBJ2-3, with 8 bases that match TRBD2. The length of the CDR3 is 16 residues. CDR1 is MNHEY, CDR2 SVGAGI, per germline. V lost 0 bases, J lost 2 bases, and 4 bases stayed unmatched. The CDR3 DNA sequence: TGTGCCAGCAGTTACTCGTCTAGCGGGTACACAGATACGCAGTATTTT. It translates to CASSYSSSGYTDTQYF.

Comment on this clone: Mismatch with germline at one junction end may stem from a read error. The chain recombines TRBV2 with TRBJ2-4; D call uncertain. The CDR3 sequence is 11 residues long. The germline gives CDR1 SNHLY, CDR2 FYNNEI. Here the CDR3 DNA reads TGTGCCAGCAGTGAAGCTAGGAGTCCCCACTTC. The encoded protein is CASSEARSPHF. The full variable domain, completed using reference TRBV2 and TRBJ2-4, is EPEVTQTPSHQVTQMGQEVILRCVPISNHLYFYWYRQILGQKVEFLVSFYNNEISEKSEIFDDQFSVERPDGSNFTLKIRSTKLEDSAMYFCASSEARSPHFGAGTRLSVL.

V gene TRBV4-3 combines with J gene TRBJ2-1; 8 bases agree with TRBD2. The CDR3 consists of 17 residues. The germline V gene has CDR1 LGHNA and CDR2 YSLEER. Unmatched junction bases numbered 16, after V lost 3 bases and J lost 9 bases. The CDR3 coding sequence is TGCGCCAGCAGCCAGACAGTTAGCGGGGCCCCTCGGAGTGAGCAGTTCTTC. This translates into CASSQTVSGAPRSEQFF.

The chain has TRBV9 and TRBJ2-2; 8 bases fit TRBD2. This CDR3 region has 16 residues. V shed 1 base and J 6 bases; nucleotides not matched to a gene: 8. Germline CDR1 is SGDLS and CDR2 is YYNGEE. CDR3 residues: CASSVNLGGAPGELFF. The CDR3 bases are TGTGCCAGCAGCGTAAATCTCGGGGGGGCCCCCGGGGAGCTGTTTTTT.

Only a few counts were recorded for this clone. The rearrangement links TRBV5-1 to TRBJ2-1, with D possibly matching TRBD2 (5 bases). CDR3 length: 16 residues. Deletions cut 4 bases from V and 5 bases from J, with 19 bases between. From germline, CDR1 is SGHRS and CDR2 YFSETQ. The CDR3 DNA follows: TGCGCCAGCAGCCCTGATTCTGCTAGCACAAACAATGAGCAGTTCTTC. The encoded protein is CASSPDSASTNNEQFF.

The table lists this clone with a few counts. The chain links TRBV13 to TRBJ1-2; no clear D. The CDR3 is 12 amino acids. The germline V and J ends were trimmed by 2 bases and 7 bases, with 8 bases remaining between them. The germline V gene has CDR1 PRHDT and CDR2 FYEKMQ (reference sequence). CDR3 sequence reads: CASSLRGGGYTF. CDR3 nucleotides: TGTGCCAGCAGCTTACGGGGAGGTGGCTACACCTTC.

This rearrangement joins TRBV28 to TRBJ2-7; D gene ambiguous. V shed 10 bases and J shed 0 bases, with 7 bases lying between them. The germline gives CDR1 MDHEN, CDR2 SYDVKM. The CDR3 runs 11 residues. DNA for the CDR3: TGTGCCACACTGAGCTCCTACGAGCAGTACTTC. Its protein is CATLSSYEQYF.

The rearrangement joins TRBV6-6 to TRBJ1-2; D is ambiguous. This CDR3 is built from 13 residues. Germline V gene sequence: CDR1 MNHNY, CDR2 SVGAGI (reference sequence). Trimming pared 2 bases from V and 8 bases from J, leaving 12 bases between. CDR3 sequence (DNA): TGTGCCAGCAGTTACGCGGCAGCGGGGGGCTACACCTTC. Its translation: CASSYAAAGGYTF.

This clone was counted between two and nine times. The V call is TRBV2, the J call TRBJ1-4; maybe TRBD1 (5 bases). Germline V CDR1 and CDR2: SNHLY, FYNNEI. The CDR3 spans 14 residues. Trimming stripped 6 bases from V and 7 bases from J, with 15 bases between. CDR3 sequence: CASRLTAPSEKLFF. In DNA, the CDR3 is TGTGCCAGCAGATTGACAGCGCCGAGTGAAAAACTGTTTTTT.

V usage is TRBV7-3 and J usage is TRBJ2-5, with TRBD2 matching 8 bases. The J call may not be correct, given that the DNA end is closer to TRBJ2-7. The CDR3 sequence is 14 residues long. Germline V CDR1 and CDR2: SGHTA, FQGTGA. The CDR3 loop reads CASSLAGGSYEQYF. CDR3 coding DNA: TGTGCCAGCAGCTTAGCGGGAGGCTCCTACGAGCAGTACTTC.

The gene calls are TRBV13 and TRBJ2-1; TRBD1 matches 10 bases. The CDR3 has 16 residues. Germline values: CDR1 PRHDT, CDR2 FYEKMQ (reference sequence). V shed 5 bases and J 6 bases; nucleotides not matched to a gene: 10. CDR3 amino acids: CASSSRGDRGLNEQFF. The CDR3, as DNA: TGTGCCAGCAGCAGTCGTGGGGACAGGGGCCTCAATGAGCAGTTCTTC.

The chain employs TRBV11-2 and TRBJ2-2; 10 nucleotides match TRBD2. The CDR3 is 15 amino acids. The V segment lost 5 bases and the J segment 4 bases; nucleotides outside the gene matches: 4. Germline CDR1 reads SGHAT; CDR2 reads FQNNGV. The CDR3 sequence: CASSQRTSGTGELFF. As DNA, the CDR3 is TGTGCCAGCAGCCAGAGGACTAGCGGCACCGGGGAGCTGTTTTTT.

J is TRBJ2-7 and V is TRBV5-1, with TRBD2 matching 13 bases. Germline V lookup: CDR1 SGHRS, CDR2 YFSETQ. V shed 4 bases, J shed 2 bases, and the junction held 9 bases outside the gene matches. This CDR3 has 17 residues. The CDR3 sequence is CASSRGTSGTRTYEQYF. CDR3 coding DNA: TGCGCCAGCAGCAGAGGGACTAGCGGGACCCGGACCTACGAGCAGTACTTC.

The chain joins TRBV18 to TRBJ2-7, with 8 bases that match TRBD1. Trimming took 3 bases from V and 6 from J; bases not matched to a gene: 7. The length of the CDR3 is 14 residues. Germline loops: CDR1 KGHSH, CDR2 LQKENI. The CDR3 loop reads CASSPEGTGTEQYF. DNA for the CDR3: TGTGCCAGCTCACCCGAAGGGACAGGTACCGAGCAGTACTTC.

The chain employs TRBV28 and TRBJ2-1, with 7 bases aligning to TRBD1. CDR3 length: 14 amino acids. Trimming took 3 bases from V and 9 from J; bases not matched to a gene: 8. The germline gives CDR1 MDHEN, CDR2 SYDVKM. DNA for the CDR3: TGTGCCAGCAGTTTTCAACAGGGGCATACTGAGCAGTTCTTC. It yields the protein CASSFQQGHTEQFF.

This sequence joins TRBV18 and TRBJ1-2; weak D call: TRBD1 (5 bases). Per the germline V gene, CDR1 is KGHSH and CDR2 is LQKENI. The CDR3 consists of 15 residues. Trimming shortened V by 1 base and J by 4 bases, and 13 bases separated the two germline ends. In DNA form, the CDR3 reads TGTGCCAGCTCACCACAAGACAGCAACCGCTATGGCTACACCTTC. Amino acid sequence: CASSPQDSNRYGYTF.

The chain uses TRBV7-8 and TRBJ1-1; 10 bases fit TRBD1. CDR1 and CDR2 from the germline V gene are SGHVS and FQNEAQ. The V segment lost 5 bases and the J segment 4 bases; nucleotides outside the gene matches: 10. The CDR3 contains 16 residues. For the CDR3, the DNA is TGTGCCAGCAGCATCCACGGGGGACAGGGGATCACTGAAGCTTTCTTT. Protein: CASSIHGGQGITEAFF.

This clone has a handful of counts. This sequence joins TRBV2 and TRBJ2-4; D unresolved. Between the trimmed V and J ends, which lost 3 bases and 6 bases, there was a span of 12 bases. Per the germline V gene, CDR1 is SNHLY and CDR2 is FYNNEI. This CDR3 is 14 amino acids long. CDR3 sequence reads: CASSDEVSGNIQYF. The DNA for the CDR3 is TGTGCCAGCAGTGACGAGGTGTCTGGAAACATTCAGTACTTC.